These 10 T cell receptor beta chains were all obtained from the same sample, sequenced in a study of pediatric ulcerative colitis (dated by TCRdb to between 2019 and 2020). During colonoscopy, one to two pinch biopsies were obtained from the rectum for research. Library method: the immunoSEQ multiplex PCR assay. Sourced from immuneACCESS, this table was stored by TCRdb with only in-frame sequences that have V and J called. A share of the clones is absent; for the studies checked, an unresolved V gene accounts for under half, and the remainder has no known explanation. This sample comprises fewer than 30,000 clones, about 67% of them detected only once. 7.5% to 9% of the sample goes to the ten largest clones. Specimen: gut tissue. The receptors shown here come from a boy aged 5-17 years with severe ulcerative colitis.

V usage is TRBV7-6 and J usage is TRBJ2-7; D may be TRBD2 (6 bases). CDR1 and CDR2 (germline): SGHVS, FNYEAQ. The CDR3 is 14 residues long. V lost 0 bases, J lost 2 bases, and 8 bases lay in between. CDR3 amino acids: CASSLAAGTYEQYF. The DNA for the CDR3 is TGTGCCAGCAGCTTAGCGGCGGGGACCTACGAGCAGTACTTC.

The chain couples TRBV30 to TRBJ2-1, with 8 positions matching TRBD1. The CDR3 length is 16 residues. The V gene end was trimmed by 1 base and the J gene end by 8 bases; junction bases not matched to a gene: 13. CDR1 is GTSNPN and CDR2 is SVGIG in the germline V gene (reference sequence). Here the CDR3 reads CAWSDWAGGHGDEQFF. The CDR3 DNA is TGTGCCTGGAGTGACTGGGCAGGGGGCCATGGGGATGAGCAGTTCTTC.

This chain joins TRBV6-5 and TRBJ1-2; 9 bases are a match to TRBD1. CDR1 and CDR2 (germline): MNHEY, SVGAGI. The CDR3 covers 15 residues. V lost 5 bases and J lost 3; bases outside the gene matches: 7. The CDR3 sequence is CASSRRTGVDYGYTF. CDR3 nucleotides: TGTGCCAGCAGTCGAAGGACAGGGGTGGACTATGGCTACACCTTC.

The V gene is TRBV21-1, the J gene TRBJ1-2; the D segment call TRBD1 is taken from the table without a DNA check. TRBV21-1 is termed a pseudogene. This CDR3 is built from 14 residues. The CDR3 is CASRAGTGHYGYTF. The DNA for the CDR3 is TGTGCCAGCAGGGCCGGGACAGGGCACTATGGCTACACCTTC.

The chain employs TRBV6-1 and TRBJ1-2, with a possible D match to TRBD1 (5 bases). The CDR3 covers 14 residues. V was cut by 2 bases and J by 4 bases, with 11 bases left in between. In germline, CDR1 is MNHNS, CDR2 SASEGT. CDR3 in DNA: TGTGCCAGCAGTGAATTAGTGGGGACCTATGGCTACACCTTC. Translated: CASSELVGTYGYTF.

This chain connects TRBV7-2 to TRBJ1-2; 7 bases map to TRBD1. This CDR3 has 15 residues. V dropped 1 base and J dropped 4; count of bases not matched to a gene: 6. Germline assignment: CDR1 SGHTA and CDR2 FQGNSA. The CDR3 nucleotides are TGTGCCAGCAGCTTAGAAAAGGGGGCTCTCTATGGCTACACCTTC. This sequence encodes CASSLEKGALYGYTF.

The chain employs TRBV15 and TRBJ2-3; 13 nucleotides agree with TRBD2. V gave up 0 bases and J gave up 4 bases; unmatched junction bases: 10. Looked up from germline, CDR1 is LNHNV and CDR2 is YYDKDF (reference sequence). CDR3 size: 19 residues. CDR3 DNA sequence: TGTGCCACCAGCAGAGACTCCACTAGCGGGAGGGCCAGGCCAGATACGCAGTATTTT. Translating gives CATSRDSTSGRARPDTQYF.

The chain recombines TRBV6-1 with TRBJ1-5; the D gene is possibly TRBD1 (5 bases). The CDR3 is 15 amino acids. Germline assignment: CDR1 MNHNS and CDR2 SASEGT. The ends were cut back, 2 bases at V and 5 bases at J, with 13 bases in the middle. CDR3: CASSEWTLGDQPQHF. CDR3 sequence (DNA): TGTGCCAGCAGTGAATGGACATTGGGCGATCAGCCCCAGCATTTT.

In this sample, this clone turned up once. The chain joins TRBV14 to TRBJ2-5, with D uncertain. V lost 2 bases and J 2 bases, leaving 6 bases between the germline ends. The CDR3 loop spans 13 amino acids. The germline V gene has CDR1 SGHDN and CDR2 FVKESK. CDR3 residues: CASSQLRQETQYF. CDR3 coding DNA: TGTGCCAGCAGCCAATTACGTCAAGAGACCCAGTACTTC.

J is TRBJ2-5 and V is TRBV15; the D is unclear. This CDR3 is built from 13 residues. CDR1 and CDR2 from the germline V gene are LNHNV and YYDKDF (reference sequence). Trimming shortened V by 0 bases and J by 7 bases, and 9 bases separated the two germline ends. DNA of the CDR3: TGTGCCACCAGCAGAGATGGGGTGGGGACCCAGTACTTC. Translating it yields CATSRDGVGTQYF. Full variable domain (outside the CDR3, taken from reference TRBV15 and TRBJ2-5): DAMVIQNPRYQVTQFGKPVTLSCSQTLNHNVMYWYQQKSSQAPKLLFHYYDKDFNNEADTPDNFQSRRPNTSFCFLDIRSPGLGDTAMYLCATSRDGVGTQYFGPGTRLLVL.